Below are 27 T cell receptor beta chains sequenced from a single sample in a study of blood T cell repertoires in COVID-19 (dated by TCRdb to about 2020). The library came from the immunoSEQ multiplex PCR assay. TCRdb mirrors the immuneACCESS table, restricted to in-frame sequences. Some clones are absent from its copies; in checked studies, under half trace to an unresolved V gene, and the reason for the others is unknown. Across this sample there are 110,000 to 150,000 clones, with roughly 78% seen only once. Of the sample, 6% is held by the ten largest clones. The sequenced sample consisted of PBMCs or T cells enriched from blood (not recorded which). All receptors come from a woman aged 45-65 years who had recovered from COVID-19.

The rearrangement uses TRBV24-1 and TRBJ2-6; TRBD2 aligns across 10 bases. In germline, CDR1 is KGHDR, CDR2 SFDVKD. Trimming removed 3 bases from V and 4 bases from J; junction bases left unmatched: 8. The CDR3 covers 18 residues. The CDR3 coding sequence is TGTGCCACCAGTGATGGTAGCGGGGGGCGGTCGGGGGCCAACGTCCTGACTTTC. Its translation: CATSDGSGGRSGANVLTF.

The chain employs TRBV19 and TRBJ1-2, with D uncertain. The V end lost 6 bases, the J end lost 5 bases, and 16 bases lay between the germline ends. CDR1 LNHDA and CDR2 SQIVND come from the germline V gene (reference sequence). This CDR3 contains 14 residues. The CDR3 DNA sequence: TGTGCCAGTAGAAGCGGAGGGCGCTGGTATGGCTACACCTTC. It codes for CASRSGGRWYGYTF.

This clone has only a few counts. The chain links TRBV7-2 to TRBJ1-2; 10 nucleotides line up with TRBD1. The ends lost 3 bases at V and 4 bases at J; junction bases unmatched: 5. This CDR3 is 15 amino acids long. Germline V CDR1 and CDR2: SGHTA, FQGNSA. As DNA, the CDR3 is TGTGCCAGCAGCTTGACAGGGGGCTGGAGCTATGGCTACACCTTC. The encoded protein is CASSLTGGWSYGYTF.

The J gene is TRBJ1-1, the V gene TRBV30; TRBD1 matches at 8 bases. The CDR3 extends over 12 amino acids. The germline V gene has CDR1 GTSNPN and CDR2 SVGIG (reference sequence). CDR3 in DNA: TGTGCTAGGGACAGGATGAACACTGAAGCTTTCTTT. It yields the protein CARDRMNTEAFF.

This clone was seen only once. Written as DNA, the CDR3 is TGTGCCACCAGTACCCGGTTCACCGGGGAGCTGTTTTTT. Translated, it gives CATSTRFTGELFF. The chain uses TRBV24-1 and TRBJ2-2; D is unresolved. The CDR3 is 13 residues long. V shed 6 bases and J shed 4 bases, with 8 bases lying between them. CDR1 is KGHDR, CDR2 SFDVKD, per germline.

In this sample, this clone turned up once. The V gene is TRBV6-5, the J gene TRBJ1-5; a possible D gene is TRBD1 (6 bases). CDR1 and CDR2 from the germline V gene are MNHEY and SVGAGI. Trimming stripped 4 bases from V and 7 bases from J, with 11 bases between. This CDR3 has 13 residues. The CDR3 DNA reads TGTGCCAGCAGTTCCCTCAGGGGCCAGCCCCAGCATTTT. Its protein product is CASSSLRGQPQHF.

CDR3 sequence reads: CASSHTGVGTEAFF. CDR3 nucleotide sequence: TGTGCCAGCAGCCACACAGGGGTAGGCACTGAAGCTTTCTTT. The genes are TRBV14 and TRBJ1-1, with 7 bases that match TRBD1. V trimming: 3 bases; J trimming: 4 bases; junction bases outside the gene matches: 5. Germline values: CDR1 SGHDN, CDR2 FVKESK. This CDR3 contains 14 residues.

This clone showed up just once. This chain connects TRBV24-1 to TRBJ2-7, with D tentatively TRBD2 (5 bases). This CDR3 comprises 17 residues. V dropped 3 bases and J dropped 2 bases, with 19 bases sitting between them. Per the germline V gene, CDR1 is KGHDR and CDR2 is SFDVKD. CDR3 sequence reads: CATSDPNRGFPPYEQYF. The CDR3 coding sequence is TGTGCCACCAGTGATCCAAACAGAGGGTTCCCCCCCTACGAGCAGTACTTC.

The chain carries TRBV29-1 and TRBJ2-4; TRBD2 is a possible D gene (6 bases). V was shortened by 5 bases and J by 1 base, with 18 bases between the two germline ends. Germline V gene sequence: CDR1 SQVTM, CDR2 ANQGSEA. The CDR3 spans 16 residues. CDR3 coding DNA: TGCAGCGTTACTCCTGGAGGGGTGGCGGCCAAAAACATTCAGTACTTC. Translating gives CSVTPGGVAAKNIQYF. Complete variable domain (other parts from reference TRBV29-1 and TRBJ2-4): SAVISQKPSRDICQRGTSLTIQCQVDSQVTMMFWYRQQPGQSLTLIATANQGSEATYESGFVIDKFPISRPNLTFSTLTVSNMSPEDSSIYLCSVTPGGVAAKNIQYFGAGTRLSVL.

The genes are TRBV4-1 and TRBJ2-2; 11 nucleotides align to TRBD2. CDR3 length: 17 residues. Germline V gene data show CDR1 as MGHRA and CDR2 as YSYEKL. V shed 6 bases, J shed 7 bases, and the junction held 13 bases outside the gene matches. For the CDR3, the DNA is TGCGCCAGCAGTCGTAATATAGCGGGGGGGCCTAACGGGGAGCTGTTTTTT. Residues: CASSRNIAGGPNGELFF.

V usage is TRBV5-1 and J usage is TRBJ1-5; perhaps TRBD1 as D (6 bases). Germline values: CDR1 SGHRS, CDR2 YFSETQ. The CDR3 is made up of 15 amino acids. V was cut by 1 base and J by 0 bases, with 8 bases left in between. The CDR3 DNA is TGCGCCAGCAGCTTGACAGGGTATAGCAATCAGCCCCAGCATTTT. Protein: CASSLTGYSNQPQHF.

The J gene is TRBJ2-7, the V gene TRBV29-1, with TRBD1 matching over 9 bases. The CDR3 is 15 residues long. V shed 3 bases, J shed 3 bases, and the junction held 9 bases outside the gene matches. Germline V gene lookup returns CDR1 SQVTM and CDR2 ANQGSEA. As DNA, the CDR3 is TGCAGCGTTGATCTGGACGGACAGGGGAACTACGAGCAGTACTTC. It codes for CSVDLDGQGNYEQYF.

Written as DNA, the CDR3 is TGTGCCAGCAGCTTAGTAGGTATAGGGGCGAACACTGAAGCTTTCTTT. Its translation: CASSLVGIGANTEAFF. The chain is built from TRBV7-8 and TRBJ1-1; D perhaps matches TRBD1 (5 bases). V shed 1 base and J shed 1 base, with 13 bases lying between them. Germline lookup yields CDR1 SGHVS and CDR2 FQNEAQ. The CDR3 runs 16 residues.

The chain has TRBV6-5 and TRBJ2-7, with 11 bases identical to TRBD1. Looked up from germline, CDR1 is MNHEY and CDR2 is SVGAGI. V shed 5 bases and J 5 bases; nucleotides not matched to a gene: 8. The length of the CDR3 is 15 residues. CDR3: CASSPRTGGWDEQYV. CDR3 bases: TGTGCCAGCAGTCCGCGGACAGGGGGCTGGGACGAGCAGTACGTC.

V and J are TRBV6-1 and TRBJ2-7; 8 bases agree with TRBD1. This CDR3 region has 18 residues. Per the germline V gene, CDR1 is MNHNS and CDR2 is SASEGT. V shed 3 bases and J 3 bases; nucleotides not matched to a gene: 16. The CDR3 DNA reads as TGTGCCAGCAGTGACCCATTGGACAGGGCGAAGTTTAGCTACGAGCAGTACTTC. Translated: CASSDPLDRAKFSYEQYF.

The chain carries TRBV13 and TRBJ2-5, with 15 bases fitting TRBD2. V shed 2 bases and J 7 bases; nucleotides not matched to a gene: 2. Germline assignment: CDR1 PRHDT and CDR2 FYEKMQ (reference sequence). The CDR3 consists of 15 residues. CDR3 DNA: TGTGCCAGCAGCTTACCGGGACTAGCGGGGGGGACCCAGTACTTC. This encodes CASSLPGLAGGTQYF.

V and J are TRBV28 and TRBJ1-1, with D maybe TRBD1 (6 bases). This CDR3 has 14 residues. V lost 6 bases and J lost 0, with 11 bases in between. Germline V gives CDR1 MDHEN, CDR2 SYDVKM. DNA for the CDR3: TGTGCCAGCAGGCCCGGACAGATGAACACTGAAGCTTTCTTT. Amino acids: CASRPGQMNTEAFF.

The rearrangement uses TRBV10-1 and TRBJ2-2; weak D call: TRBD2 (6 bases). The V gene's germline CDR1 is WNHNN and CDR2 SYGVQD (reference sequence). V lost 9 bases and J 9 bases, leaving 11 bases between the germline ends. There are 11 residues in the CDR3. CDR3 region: CARRDARELFF. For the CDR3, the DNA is TGCGCCAGGCGGGATGCGAGGGAGCTGTTTTTT.

Here the CDR3 reads CASSVGGTDEKLFF. In nucleotides, the CDR3 is TGTGCCAGCAGCGTAGGAGGGACTGATGAAAAACTGTTTTTT. The chain has TRBV9 and TRBJ1-4; a weak D match, TRBD1 (5 bases). The V gene's germline CDR1 is SGDLS and CDR2 YYNGEE. The V gene lost 0 bases and the J gene lost 6 bases, with 9 bases spanning the gap. This CDR3 has 14 residues.

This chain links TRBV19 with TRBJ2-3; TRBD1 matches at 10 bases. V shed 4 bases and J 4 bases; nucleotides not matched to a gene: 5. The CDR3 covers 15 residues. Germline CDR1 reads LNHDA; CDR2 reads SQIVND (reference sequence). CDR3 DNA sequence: TGTGCCAGTAGTACACGGACAGGGGGTCCAGATACGCAGTATTTT. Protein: CASSTRTGGPDTQYF. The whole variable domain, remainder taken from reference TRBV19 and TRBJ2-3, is DGGITQSPKYLFRKEGQNVTLSCEQNLNHDAMYWYRQDPGQGLRLIYYSQIVNDFQKGDIAEGYSVSREKKESFPLTVTSAQKNPTAFYLCASSTRTGGPDTQYFGPGTRLTVL.

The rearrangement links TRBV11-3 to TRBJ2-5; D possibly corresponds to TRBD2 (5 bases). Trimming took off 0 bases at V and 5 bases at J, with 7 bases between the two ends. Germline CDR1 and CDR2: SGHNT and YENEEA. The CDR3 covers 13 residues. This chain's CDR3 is CASSLDREETQYF. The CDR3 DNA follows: TGTGCCAGCAGCTTAGATAGGGAGGAGACCCAGTACTTC.

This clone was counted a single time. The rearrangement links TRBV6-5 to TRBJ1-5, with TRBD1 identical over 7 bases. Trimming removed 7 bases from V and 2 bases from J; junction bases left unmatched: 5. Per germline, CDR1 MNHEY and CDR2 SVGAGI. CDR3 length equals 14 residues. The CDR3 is CASTPTGGNQPQHF. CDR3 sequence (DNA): TGTGCCAGCACCCCTACAGGGGGCAATCAGCCCCAGCATTTT.

The CDR3 is CASSLQGNTEAFF. The DNA of the CDR3 is TGTGCCAGCAGCCTACAGGGGAACACTGAAGCTTTCTTT. V and J are TRBV7-3 and TRBJ1-1; maybe TRBD1 (6 bases). With 5 bases removed from V and 1 base from J, the gap between germline ends came to 8 bases. The CDR3 is 13 amino acids. Germline V gene data show CDR1 as SGHTA and CDR2 as FQGTGA.

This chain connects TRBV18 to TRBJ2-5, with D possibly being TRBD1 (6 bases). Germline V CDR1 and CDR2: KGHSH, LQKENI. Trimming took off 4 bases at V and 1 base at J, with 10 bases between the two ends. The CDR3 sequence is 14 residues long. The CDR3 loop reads CASSQRTAQETQYF. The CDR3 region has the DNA TGTGCCAGCTCACAACGGACAGCCCAAGAGACCCAGTACTTC.

DNA for the CDR3: TGTGCCAGCAGCTTAGCCGAGACAGGCTATGGCTACACCTTC. It encodes CASSLAETGYGYTF. J is TRBJ1-2 and V is TRBV7-9, with D perhaps TRBD1 (6 bases). CDR1 is SEHNR, CDR2 FQNEAQ, per germline (reference sequence). CDR3 size: 14 residues. V lost 0 bases and J 4 bases, leaving 9 bases between the germline ends.

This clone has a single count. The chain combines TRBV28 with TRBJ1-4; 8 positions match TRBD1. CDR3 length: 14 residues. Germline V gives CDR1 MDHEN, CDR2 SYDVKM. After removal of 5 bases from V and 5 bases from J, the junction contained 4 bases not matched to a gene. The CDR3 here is CASSKQGGNEKLFF. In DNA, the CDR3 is TGTGCCAGCAGTAAACAGGGGGGGAATGAAAAACTGTTTTTT.

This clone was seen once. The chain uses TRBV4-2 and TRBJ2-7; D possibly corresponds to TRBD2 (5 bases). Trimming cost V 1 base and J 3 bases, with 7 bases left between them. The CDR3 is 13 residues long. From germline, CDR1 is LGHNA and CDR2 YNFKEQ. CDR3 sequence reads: CASSQVGSYEQYF. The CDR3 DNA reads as TGTGCCAGCAGCCAAGTAGGGAGCTACGAGCAGTACTTC.